This passage covers 5 T cell receptor beta chains from one sample sequenced in a study of CD8 T cells in ankylosing spondylitis. Study outcomes and limitations: There was a TCR beta motif, made of several highly homologous variants, that appeared characteristic of ankylosing spondylitis blood.

In TCRdb, the 5' RACE reads were re-called with MiXCR into one record per CDR3 protein. The sample includes a few hundred thousand distinct CDR3 sequences, about 12% of them seen just once. The antigens for these receptors are not known. The sequencing sample was made of blood, either unsorted or a sorted T cell fraction (not recorded which). Source of these receptors: a male donor with ankylosing spondylitis.

The genes are TRBV9 and TRBJ1-1; D remains ambiguous. Trimming took 3 bases from V and 2 from J, leaving 8 bases between them. Germline V gene data show CDR1 as SGDLS and CDR2 as YYNGEE. This CDR3 has 13 residues. CDR3 loop: CASSESVNTEAFF. The CDR3 nucleotides read TGTGCCAGCAGCGAGAGCGTTAACACTGAAGCTTTCTTT.

The chain uses TRBV11-3 and TRBJ2-1, with 12 bases fitting TRBD2. Germline CDR1 reads SGHNT; CDR2 reads YENEEA. CDR3 length: 14 residues. With V trimmed by 5 bases and J by 6 bases, 2 bases remained unmatched. The CDR3 DNA reads as TGTGCCAGCAGCACGACTAGCGGGAGCAATGAGCAGTTCTTC. Translation: CASSTTSGSNEQFF.

This clonotype was counted a few times. The CDR3 loop is CAWIIKGGGRVNYGYTF. The CDR3 coding sequence is TGTGCCTGGATCATAAAAGGTGGTGGCAGGGTTAACTATGGCTACACCTTC. J is TRBJ1-2 and V is TRBV30, with a possible D match to TRBD1 (5 bases). Per the germline V gene, CDR1 is GTSNPN and CDR2 is SVGIG (reference sequence). V lost 4 bases and J lost 1, with 22 bases in between. The CDR3 has 17 amino acids.

This clonotype appeared a few times. V usage is TRBV18 and J usage is TRBJ1-2; D gene ambiguous. V was clipped by 4 bases and J by 7 bases, with 13 bases between them. The CDR3 spans 13 residues. The germline V gene encodes CDR1 KGHSH and CDR2 LQKENI. This chain's CDR3 is CASSLETTRGYTF. In DNA, the CDR3 is TGTGCCAGCTCACTCGAGACTACCCGTGGCTACACCTTC.

This clonotype appeared a few times. The chain is built from TRBV7-9 and TRBJ2-2, with D possibly called TRBD1 or TRBD2 (5 bases each). This CDR3 spans 17 amino acids. Between the trimmed V and J ends, which lost 3 bases and 3 bases, there was a span of 17 bases. Germline V gene data show CDR1 as SEHNR and CDR2 as FQNEAQ (reference sequence). The CDR3 loop reads CASSLGTGTLYTGELFF. CDR3 in DNA: TGTGCCAGCAGCTTGGGTACCGGGACCCTTTACACCGGGGAGCTGTTTTTT.